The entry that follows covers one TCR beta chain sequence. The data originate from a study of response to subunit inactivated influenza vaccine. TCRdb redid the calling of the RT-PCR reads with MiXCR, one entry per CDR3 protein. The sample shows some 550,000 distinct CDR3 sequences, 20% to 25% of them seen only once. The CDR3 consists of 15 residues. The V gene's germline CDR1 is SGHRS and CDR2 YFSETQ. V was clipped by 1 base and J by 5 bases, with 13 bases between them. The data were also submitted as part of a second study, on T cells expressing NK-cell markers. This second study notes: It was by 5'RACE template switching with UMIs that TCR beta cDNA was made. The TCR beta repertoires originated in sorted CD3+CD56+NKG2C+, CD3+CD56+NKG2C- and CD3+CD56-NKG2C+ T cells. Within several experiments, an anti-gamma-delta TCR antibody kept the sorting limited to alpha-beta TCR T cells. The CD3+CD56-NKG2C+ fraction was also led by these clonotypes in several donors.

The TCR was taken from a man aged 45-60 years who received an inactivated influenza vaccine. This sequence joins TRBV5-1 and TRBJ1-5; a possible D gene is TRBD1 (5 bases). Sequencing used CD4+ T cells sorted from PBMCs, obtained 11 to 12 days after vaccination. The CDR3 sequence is CASSLNGGAHQPQHF. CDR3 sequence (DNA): TGCGCCAGCAGCTTGAACGGAGGGGCTCATCAGCCCCAGCATTTT. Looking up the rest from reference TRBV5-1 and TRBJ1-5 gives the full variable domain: KAGVTQTPRYLIKTRGQQVTLSCSPISGHRSVSWYQQTPGQGLQFLFEYFSETQRNKGNFPGRFSGRQFSNSRSEMNVSTLELGDSALYLCASSLNGGAHQPQHFGDGTRLSIL.